This T cell receptor (beta chain) came from a study of T-cell memory formation after mild COVID-19. About the study: The two donors had largely donor-specific TCR clusters.

A word on this clonotype: Its antigen is as yet unknown.

Study-level results: CD4/CD8 balance held among clones contracting day 15 to 85, and later expanders leaned CD4+. Most CD4+ clones that shrank were in CM and EM, while CD8+ ones turned up in EMRA.

Employing constant-segment primers, 5'RACE generated TCR alpha and TCR beta cDNA libraries bearing sample barcodes and UMIs. TCRdb recomputed calls from the 5' RACE reads with MiXCR, one row per CDR3 protein. The sample lists 180,000 or so distinct CDR3 sequences; more than 9% were seen once. The ends lost 6 bases at V and 4 bases at J; junction bases unmatched: 12. The length of the CDR3 is 15 residues. Per germline, CDR1 SQVTM and CDR2 ANQGSEA. The sequenced sample was PBMCs or a T cell subset sorted from them (not recorded which). The chain links TRBV29-1 to TRBJ1-5; 7 nucleotides match TRBD1. The sequence came from a young man who had mild COVID-19 (a few samples of this study predate the infection). Cell type and time point are not known. CDR3 residues: CSVQVTGLGNQPQHF. CDR3 DNA: TGCAGCGTGCAAGTGACAGGGTTAGGGAATCAGCCCCAGCATTTT.